Sequencing of this T cell receptor beta chain was carried out in a study of cytomegalovirus exposure and HLA in healthy donors. Turning to the study itself: Early released data had about 85 million unique TCRs, all coming from HLA-typed donors. Study-wide findings and caveats: Specific recognition of CMV antigens was confirmed in vitro for a few chains (all CMV-associated).

Germline CDR1 and CDR2: SGHRS and YFSETQ. V lost 3 bases to trimming and J lost 13 bases, with 19 bases between them. The CDR3 runs 14 residues. The study ran its PCR with 60 Vbeta and 13 Jbeta primers. Here immunoSEQ multiplex PCR was the method, and the copy in TCRdb shows in-frame clones only, minus some. The sample lists 150,000 to 200,000 clones; under 85% were seen once. Concerning this clone itself: What it recognizes is unknown.

This sequence was found in a female donor in good health and CMV-seronegative. The sequencing sample was made of PBMCs. The rearrangement joins TRBV5-1 to TRBJ1-4; D is unresolved. The CDR3, as DNA: TGCGCCAGCAGCTCGACGGGGATAGGGCAGTTACTGTTTTTT. This translates into CASSSTGIGQLLFF.